Sequencing of this T cell receptor beta chain was carried out in a study of blood T cell repertoires in COVID-19. Study-level background: Samples of COVID-19 (acute and convalescent) were obtained from the United States, Italy and Spain. T cells, B-cell-depleted T cells, or PBMCs supplied cDNA or gDNA.

Trimming stripped 3 bases from V and 3 bases from J, with 18 bases between. Germline V lookup: CDR1 DFQATT, CDR2 SNEGSKA (reference sequence). This CDR3 spans 16 amino acids. Original data processing: Amplification of reference gene primers was used by the study to estimate nucleated cell counts. Method: immunoSEQ multiplex PCR; TCRdb's copy keeps in-frame clones and lacks some. That table furnishes V, J and clone size, whereas the DNA furnished D and trimming. The sample lists about 150,000 clones, about 79% occurring once. Sequenced input: peripheral blood. This clonotype was obtained from a woman aged 55 to 70 with acute or convalescent COVID-19. The gene calls are TRBV20-1 and TRBJ1-5; D is unclear. CDR3 nucleotides: TGCAGTGCTAGTTCCGTTGCGGGCAGGACCAATCAGCCCCAGCATTTT. It translates to CSASSVAGRTNQPQHF.